This T cell receptor beta chain was sequenced in a study of T-cell memory formation after mild COVID-19. The overall study: For the most part, TCR clusters were specific to one donor. General study findings and limits: Contracting CD8+ clones were enriched in EMRA, CD4+ mainly in CM and EM. The appearance of some responding clones in pre-infection memory suggested that cross-reactive memory joined.

In germline, CDR1 is SSHAT, CDR2 FNYEAQ (reference sequence). This CDR3 has 16 residues. V was pared by 5 bases and J by 0 bases, with 14 bases between. TCRdb re-derived calls from the 5' RACE reads in MiXCR, one entry per CDR3 protein. The profile shows under 300,000 distinct CDR3 sequences, 9.4% of them singletons. A note on this clonotype: What it binds is unknown.

The specimen was PBMCs or a T cell subset sorted from them (not recorded which). The clonotype originates from a man in his late teens or twenties who had mild COVID-19 (a few samples of this study predate the infection). Cell type and time point are not known. The chain carries TRBV7-7 and TRBJ2-1; D is ambiguous. The CDR3: CASSRIPFTSYNEQFF. The DNA for the CDR3 is TGTGCCAGCAGCCGGATCCCTTTCACCTCCTACAATGAGCAGTTCTTC.